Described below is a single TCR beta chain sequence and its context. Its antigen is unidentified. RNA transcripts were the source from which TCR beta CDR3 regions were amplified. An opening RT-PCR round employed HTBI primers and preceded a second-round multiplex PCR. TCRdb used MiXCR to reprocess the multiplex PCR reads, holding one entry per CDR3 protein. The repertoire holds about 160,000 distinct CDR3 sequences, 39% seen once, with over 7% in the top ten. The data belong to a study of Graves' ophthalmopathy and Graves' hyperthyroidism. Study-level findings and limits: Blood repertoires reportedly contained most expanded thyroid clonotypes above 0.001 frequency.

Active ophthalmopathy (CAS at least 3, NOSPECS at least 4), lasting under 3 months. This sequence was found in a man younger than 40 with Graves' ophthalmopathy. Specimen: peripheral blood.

The CDR3 here is CASSAASGYEQYF. The CDR3 DNA reads as TGTGCCAGCAGTGCGGCTAGCGGTTACGAGCAGTACTTC. V is TRBV6-1 and J is TRBJ2-7; 7 bases are shared with TRBD2. Germline CDR1 is MNHNS and CDR2 is SASEGT. Trimming cost V 4 bases and J 4 bases; bases outside gene matches: 4. The CDR3 covers 13 residues.